The sequence of this T cell receptor beta chain was determined in a study of OX40 agonist ivuxolimab in advanced cancers. Across the study: In this cohort, patients received ivuxolimab, an agonistic anti-OX40 (CD134) antibody.

Study conclusions and caveats: Individuals who were partial responders at 0.1-3.0 mg/kg had clonal expansion that ranked among the lowest. By week 6 at 0.1 to 3.0 mg/kg, blood CD4+ and CD8+ T cells had expanded clonally.

TCRdb's table, derived via immunoSEQ multiplex PCR, lists solely in-frame clones and lacks some. The sample consists of about 69,000 clones, over 60% of them appearing once. The count of this clone is one. Its target is unknown. The CDR3 spans 14 residues. V was trimmed by 8 bases and J by 3 bases, leaving 16 bases between them. The germline V gene encodes CDR1 MNHEY and CDR2 SMNVEV (reference sequence). The chain has TRBV27 and TRBJ1-1; D remains unclear. The sequence came from an adult with an advanced solid tumor such as melanoma, head and neck, liver or kidney cancer. Sample: CD4+ or CD8+ T cells sorted from blood, taken in a trial of the OX40 agonist ivuxolimab. The CDR3 here is CASYYRRSDTEAFF. CDR3 DNA sequence: TGTGCCAGCTATTATCGGCGATCAGACACTGAAGCTTTCTTT.